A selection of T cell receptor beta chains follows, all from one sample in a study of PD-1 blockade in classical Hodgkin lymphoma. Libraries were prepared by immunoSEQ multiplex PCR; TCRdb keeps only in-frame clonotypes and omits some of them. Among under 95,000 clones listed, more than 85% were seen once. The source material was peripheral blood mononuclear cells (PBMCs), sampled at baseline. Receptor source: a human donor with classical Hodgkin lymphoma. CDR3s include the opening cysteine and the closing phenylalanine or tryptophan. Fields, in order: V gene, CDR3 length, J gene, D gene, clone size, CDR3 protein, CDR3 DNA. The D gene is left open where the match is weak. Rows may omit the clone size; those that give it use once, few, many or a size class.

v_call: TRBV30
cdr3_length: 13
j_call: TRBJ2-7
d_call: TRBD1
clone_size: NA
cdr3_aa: CAWTDRGSYEQYF
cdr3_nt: TGTGCCTGGACCGACAGGGGCTCCTACGAGCAGTACTTC

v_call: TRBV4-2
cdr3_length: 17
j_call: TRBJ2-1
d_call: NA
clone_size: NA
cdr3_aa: CASSQDMVAAPYNEQFF
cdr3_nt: TGTGCCAGCAGCCAAGATATGGTAGCGGCCCCCTACAATGAGCAGTTCTTC

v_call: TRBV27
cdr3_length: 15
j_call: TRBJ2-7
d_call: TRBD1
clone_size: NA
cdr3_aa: CASSFQDRGKYEQYF
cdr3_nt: TGTGCCAGCAGTTTCCAAGACAGGGGAAAATACGAGCAGTACTTC

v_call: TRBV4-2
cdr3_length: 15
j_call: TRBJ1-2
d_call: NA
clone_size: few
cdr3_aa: CASSQGLSQPYGYTF
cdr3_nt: TGTGCCAGCAGCCAAGGGTTATCACAGCCCTATGGCTACACCTTC

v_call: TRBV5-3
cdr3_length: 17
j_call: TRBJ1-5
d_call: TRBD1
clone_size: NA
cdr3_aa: CARKGGDRPYSNQPQHF
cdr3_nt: TGTGCCAGAAAGGGTGGGGACAGACCATATAGCAATCAGCCCCAGCATTTT

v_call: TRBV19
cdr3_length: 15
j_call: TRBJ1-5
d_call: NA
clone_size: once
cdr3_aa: CASSMRRVPNQPQHF
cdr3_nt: TGTGCCAGTAGTATGCGCAGGGTCCCCAATCAGCCCCAGCATTTT

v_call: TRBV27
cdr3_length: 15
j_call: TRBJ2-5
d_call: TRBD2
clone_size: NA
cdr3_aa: CASRGSGTFQETQYF
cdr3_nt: TGTGCCAGCAGGGGAAGCGGGACCTTCCAAGAGACCCAGTACTTC

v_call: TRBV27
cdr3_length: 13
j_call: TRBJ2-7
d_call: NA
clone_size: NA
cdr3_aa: CATSLRGGYEQYF
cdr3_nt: TGTGCCACATCTTTACGGGGCGGCTACGAGCAGTACTTC

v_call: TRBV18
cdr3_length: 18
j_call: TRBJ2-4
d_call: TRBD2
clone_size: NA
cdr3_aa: CASSPISLAGDAKNIQYF
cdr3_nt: TGTGCCAGCTCACCCATTTCACTAGCGGGGGACGCCAAAAACATTCAGTACTTC

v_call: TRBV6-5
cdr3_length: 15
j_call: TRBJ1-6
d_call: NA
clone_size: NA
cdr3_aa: CASKRQSSYNSPLHF
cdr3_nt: TGTGCCAGCAAACGACAGAGCTCCTATAATTCACCCCTCCACTTT

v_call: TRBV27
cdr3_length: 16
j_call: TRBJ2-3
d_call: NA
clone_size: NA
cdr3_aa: CASSFIRGILTDTQYF
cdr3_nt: TGTGCCAGCAGTTTTATTAGGGGGATACTCACAGATACGCAGTATTTT

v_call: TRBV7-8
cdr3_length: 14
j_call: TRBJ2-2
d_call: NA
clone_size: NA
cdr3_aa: CASSLLVIHGELFF
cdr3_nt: TGTGCCAGCAGCTTGCTAGTAATTCACGGGGAGCTGTTTTTT